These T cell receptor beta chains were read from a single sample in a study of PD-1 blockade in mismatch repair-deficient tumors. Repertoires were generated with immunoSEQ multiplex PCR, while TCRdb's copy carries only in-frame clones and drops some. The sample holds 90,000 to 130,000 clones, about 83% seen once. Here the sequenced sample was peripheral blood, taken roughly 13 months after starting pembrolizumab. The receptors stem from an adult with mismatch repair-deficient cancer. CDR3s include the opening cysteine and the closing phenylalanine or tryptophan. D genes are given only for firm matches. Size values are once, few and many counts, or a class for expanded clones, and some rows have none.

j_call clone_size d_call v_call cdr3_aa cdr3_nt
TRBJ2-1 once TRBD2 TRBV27 CASSLYSGSNNEQFF TGTGCCAGCAGTTTATATAGCGGGAGCAACAATGAGCAGTTCTTC
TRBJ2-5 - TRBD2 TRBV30 CASTGGGRRETQYF TGTGCCTCCACGGGTGGCGGGAGGAGGGAGACCCAGTACTTC
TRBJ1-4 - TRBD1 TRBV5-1 CASIPGQGWATNEKLFF TGCGCCAGCATTCCGGGACAGGGTTGGGCAACTAATGAAAAACTGTTTTTT
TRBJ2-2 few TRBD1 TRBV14 CASSHLLTGVPLTGELFF TGTGCCAGCAGCCACCTCCTGACAGGGGTCCCCCTCACCGGGGAGCTGTTTTTT
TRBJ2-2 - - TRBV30 CAWGVLNTGELFF TGTGCCTGGGGGGTTCTAAACACCGGGGAGCTGTTTTTT
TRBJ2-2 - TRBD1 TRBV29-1 CSVELVGQGITGELFF TGCAGCGTTGAATTGGTTGGACAGGGTATCACCGGGGAGCTGTTTTTT
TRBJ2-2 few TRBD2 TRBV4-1 CASSQVSGRSGELFF TGCGCCAGCAGCCAGGTCAGCGGGAGGTCCGGGGAGCTGTTTTTT
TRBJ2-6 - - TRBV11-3 CASSFYRAGANVLTF TGTGCCAGCAGCTTTTATAGGGCTGGGGCCAACGTCCTGACTTTC
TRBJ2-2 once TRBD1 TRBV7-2 CASSLEGATGELFF TGTGCCAGCAGCTTAGAGGGGGCCACCGGGGAGCTGTTTTTT
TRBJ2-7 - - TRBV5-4 CASRTLGDSYEQYF TGTGCCAGCAGAACTCTTGGCGACTCCTACGAGCAGTACTTC
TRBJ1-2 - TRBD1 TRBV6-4 CASSPGPWTGPYGYTF TGTGCCAGCAGCCCGGGTCCTTGGACAGGGCCCTATGGCTACACCTTC
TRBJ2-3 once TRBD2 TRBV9 CASSPQLAGDDTQYF TGTGCCAGCAGCCCCCAGCTAGCGGGAGACGATACGCAGTATTTT
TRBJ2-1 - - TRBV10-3 CAISDRASEQFF TGTGCCATCAGTGACAGGGCCTCTGAGCAGTTCTTC
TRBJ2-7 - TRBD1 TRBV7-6 CASSPTTGYSYEQYF TGTGCCAGCAGCCCAACGACAGGGTATTCCTACGAGCAGTACTTC
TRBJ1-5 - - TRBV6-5 CASSYSRAGVGQPQHF TGTGCCAGCAGTTACTCGAGGGCAGGGGTGGGTCAGCCCCAGCATTTT
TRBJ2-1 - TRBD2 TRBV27 CASFRWEGSYNEQFF TGTGCCAGCTTTCGATGGGAGGGCTCCTACAATGAGCAGTTCTTC
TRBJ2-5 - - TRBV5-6 CASSGLRSETQYF TGTGCCAGCAGTGGTCTGAGGTCAGAGACCCAGTACTTC
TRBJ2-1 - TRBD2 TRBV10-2 CASSVTGLAGALNEQFF TGCGCCAGCAGTGTCACCGGACTAGCGGGAGCTCTCAATGAGCAGTTCTTC
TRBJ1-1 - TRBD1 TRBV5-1 CASSWRGLDTEAFF TGCGCCAGCAGCTGGAGGGGGCTCGACACTGAAGCTTTCTTT
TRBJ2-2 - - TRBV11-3 CASSSDSTGELFF TGTGCCAGCAGCTCTGACAGCACCGGGGAGCTGTTTTTT
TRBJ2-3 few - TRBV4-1 CASSLRLATTDTQYF TGCGCCAGCAGCCTGCGCCTAGCTACCACAGATACGCAGTATTTT
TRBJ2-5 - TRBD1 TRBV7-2 CASSYDRAETQYF TGTGCCAGCAGCTACGACAGGGCCGAGACCCAGTACTTC